The 8 T cell receptor beta chains in this list originate from one sample, sequenced in a study of blood T cell repertoires in COVID-19. The assay was immunoSEQ multiplex PCR, and TCRdb's table has in-frame clones only and misses some. Here the sample spans 200,000 or so clones, 88% being singletons. Specimen: PBMCs or T cells enriched from blood (not recorded which). These receptors were obtained from a woman aged 25-40 years who had recovered from COVID-19.

This chain connects TRBV4-1 to TRBJ1-2, with a weak D call TRBD1 (6 bases). Germline lookup yields CDR1 MGHRA and CDR2 YSYEKL. Trimming removed 0 bases at V and 2 bases at J, with 13 bases between. The CDR3 is made up of 16 amino acids. The CDR3 DNA reads TGCGCCAGCAGCCAAGATGAGGAGGGGGGGAACTATGGCTACACCTTC. It encodes CASSQDEEGGNYGYTF.

The chain combines TRBV21-1 with TRBJ1-1; the table's D call TRBD1 went unverified against the DNA. TRBV21-1 is deemed a pseudogene. This CDR3 spans 16 amino acids. The DNA of the CDR3 is TGTGCCAGCAGGGGGACAGGGAAGATTTGGGACACTGAAGCTTTCTTT. It specifies CASRGTGKIWDTEAFF.

The chain is built from TRBV18 and TRBJ1-6, with D possibly being TRBD1 (6 bases). Trimming removed 2 bases at V and 7 bases at J, with 12 bases between. This CDR3 has 15 amino acids. Germline-derived CDR1 and CDR2 are KGHSH and LQKENI. CDR3 nucleotides: TGTGCCAGCTCACCAATACAGGGTGACAATTCACCCCTCCACTTT. Translation gives CASSPIQGDNSPLHF.

This chain uses TRBV15 with TRBJ1-1; the match to TRBD1 covers 11 bases. The CDR3 length is 19 residues. V was pared by 0 bases and J by 2 bases, with 11 bases of the junction left unmatched. In germline, CDR1 is LNHNV, CDR2 YYDKDF (reference sequence). This chain's CDR3 is CATSRDRGQGAGGNTEAFF. The CDR3 DNA reads as TGTGCCACCAGCAGAGACCGTGGACAGGGGGCGGGTGGAAACACTGAAGCTTTCTTT.

The chain uses TRBV27 and TRBJ1-1, with TRBD1 as a possible D gene (5 bases). The CDR3 loop spans 14 amino acids. The germline CDR1 and CDR2 sequences are MNHEY and SMNVEV (reference sequence). V shed 5 bases and J shed 5 bases, with 15 bases lying between them. Here the CDR3 reads CASSRTGGGTEAFF. CDR3 coding DNA: TGTGCCAGCAGTCGTACAGGTGGGGGGACTGAAGCTTTCTTT.

This clone was picked up one time. The V gene is TRBV5-1, the J gene TRBJ1-1; D unclear. The germline V gene encodes CDR1 SGHRS and CDR2 YFSETQ. The CDR3 runs 14 residues. V was pared by 0 bases and J by 9 bases, with 15 bases between. The CDR3 nucleotides read TGCGCCAGCAGCTTGGGGTTGGGAGTACCTCAAGCTTTCTTT. It specifies CASSLGLGVPQAFF.

The chain recombines TRBV5-4 with TRBJ2-7; tentative D call: TRBD2 (5 bases). CDR1 is SGHNT, CDR2 YYREEE, per germline (reference sequence). Trimming took off 1 base at V and 6 bases at J, with 14 bases between the two ends. The CDR3 has 14 residues. This chain's CDR3 is CASSLSRGRSEQYF. CDR3 in DNA: TGTGCCAGCAGCTTGAGCCGGGGTCGAAGCGAGCAGTACTTC. Full variable domain (rest looked up from reference TRBV5-4 and TRBJ2-7): ETGVTQSPTHLIKTRGQQVTLRCSSQSGHNTVSWYQQALGQGPQFIFQYYREEENGRGNFPPRFSGLQFPNYSSELNVNALELDDSALYLCASSLSRGRSEQYFGPGTRLTVT.

The chain couples TRBV7-6 to TRBJ1-4, with TRBD1 matching over 8 bases. The V and J ends lost 1 base and 3 bases, in that order; junction bases with no gene match: 4. The CDR3 extends over 16 amino acids. CDR1 is SGHVS, CDR2 FNYEAQ, per germline. DNA for the CDR3: TGTGCCAGCAGCTTAGTACCGGACAGGGCTAATGAAAAACTGTTTTTT. Amino acid sequence: CASSLVPDRANEKLFF.